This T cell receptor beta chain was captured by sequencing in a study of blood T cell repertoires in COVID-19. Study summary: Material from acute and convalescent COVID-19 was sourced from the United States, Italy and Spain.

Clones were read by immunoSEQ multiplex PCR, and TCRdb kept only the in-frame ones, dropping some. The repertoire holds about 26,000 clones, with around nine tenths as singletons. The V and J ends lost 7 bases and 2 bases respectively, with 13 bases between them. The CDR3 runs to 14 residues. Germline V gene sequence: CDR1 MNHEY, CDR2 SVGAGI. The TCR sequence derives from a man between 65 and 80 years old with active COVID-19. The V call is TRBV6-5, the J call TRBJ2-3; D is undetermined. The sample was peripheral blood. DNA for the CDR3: TGTGCCAGCAAGTCCCGGGTTCCCACAGATACGCAGTATTTT. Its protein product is CASKSRVPTDTQYF.